This T cell receptor (beta chain) stems from a study of cytomegalovirus exposure and HLA in healthy donors. Of note for this clone: The antigen remains unidentified.

Healthy bone marrow donors supplied every sample. The primer mix had 60 Vbeta and 13 Jbeta primers. Profiling relied on immunoSEQ multiplex PCR, and the TCRdb table lists in-frame clones only, not all of them. Found here are about 160,000 clones; the top ten clones hold roughly 2%. This CDR3 has 16 residues. J gave up 5 bases and V 4 bases, and 7 bases lay outside the gene matches. Per germline, CDR1 MNHNY and CDR2 SVGAGI (reference sequence). Broader study findings: It was approximately 160 TCR beta chains that were listed as cytomegalovirus-associated. Looking again later, the authors saw that most CMV-associated TCR beta chains seemed HLA-restricted.

The chain carries TRBV6-6 and TRBJ2-3, with TRBD2 identical over 12 bases. The TCR comes from a man aged 25 to 45 in good health and CMV-seronegative. Sequencing input: PBMCs. In DNA form, the CDR3 reads TGTGCCAGCAGTTCAGGGCTAGCGGGAGGGAAAGATACGCAGTATTTT. Its translation: CASSSGLAGGKDTQYF.